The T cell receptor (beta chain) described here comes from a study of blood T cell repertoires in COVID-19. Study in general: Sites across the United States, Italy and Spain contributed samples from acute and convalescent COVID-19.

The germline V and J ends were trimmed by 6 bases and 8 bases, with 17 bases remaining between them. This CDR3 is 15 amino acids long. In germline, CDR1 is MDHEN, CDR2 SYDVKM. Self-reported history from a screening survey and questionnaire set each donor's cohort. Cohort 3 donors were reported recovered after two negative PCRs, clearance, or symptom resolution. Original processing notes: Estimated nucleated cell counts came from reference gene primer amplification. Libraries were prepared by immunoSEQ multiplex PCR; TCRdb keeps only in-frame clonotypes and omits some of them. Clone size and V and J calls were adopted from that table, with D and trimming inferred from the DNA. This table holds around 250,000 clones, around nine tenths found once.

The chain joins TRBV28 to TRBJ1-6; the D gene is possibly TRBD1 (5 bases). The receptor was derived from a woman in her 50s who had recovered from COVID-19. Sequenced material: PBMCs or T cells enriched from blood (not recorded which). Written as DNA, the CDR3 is TGTGCCAGCAGGCCCGCTGGGGGGAGGTATTCACCCCTCCACTTT. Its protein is CASRPAGGRYSPLHF.